Listed here are 10 T cell receptor beta chains from one sample, sequenced in a study of cytomegalovirus exposure and HLA in healthy donors. Researchers ran the PCR with 60 Vbeta and 13 Jbeta primers. The data were produced by immunoSEQ multiplex PCR, yet TCRdb's version contains in-frame clones alone and is incomplete. The sample holds about 200,000 clones, around 85% seen once. The material sequenced was PBMCs. Every receptor here comes from a woman aged 45-65 years in good health and CMV-seronegative.

The chain has TRBV30 and TRBJ1-3; 7 bases align to TRBD1. CDR1 GTSNPN and CDR2 SVGIG come from the germline V gene (reference sequence). This CDR3 contains 13 residues. V dropped 5 bases and J dropped 0; count of bases not matched to a gene: 1. The chain's CDR3 is CAWGTVSGNTIYF. The CDR3 nucleotides read TGTGCCTGGGGGACAGTCTCTGGAAACACCATATATTTT.

V usage is TRBV2 and J usage is TRBJ2-2, with TRBD2 matching over 8 bases. The junction had 2 bases not matched to a gene; V was cut back by 7 bases and J by 4 bases. The CDR3 sequence is 13 residues long. The V gene's germline CDR1 is SNHLY and CDR2 FYNNEI. Here the CDR3 reads CASKREITGELFF. The CDR3 DNA is TGTGCCAGCAAGCGGGAGATCACCGGGGAGCTGTTTTTT.

The chain links TRBV10-3 to TRBJ1-1; 7 bases are a match to TRBD1. After removal of 3 bases from V and 4 bases from J, the junction contained 8 bases not matched to a gene. CDR3 size: 15 residues. CDR1 and CDR2 (germline): ENHRY, SYGVKD. CDR3 nucleotide sequence: TGTGCCATCAGTGACCAAGGGGGCAGGAGCACTGAAGCTTTCTTT. It codes for CAISDQGGRSTEAFF.

The J gene is TRBJ1-1, the V gene TRBV19; 9 nucleotides align to TRBD1. This CDR3 is 15 amino acids long. V was pared by 7 bases and J by 3 bases, with 9 bases of the junction left unmatched. CDR1 and CDR2 (germline): LNHDA, SQIVND (reference sequence). CDR3 residues: CASKKTGGLDTEAFF. The CDR3 DNA reads as TGTGCCAGTAAGAAAACAGGGGGCTTGGACACTGAAGCTTTCTTT.

This clone was found a few times. The chain uses TRBV5-5 and TRBJ2-4; 7 bases are shared with TRBD1. Trimming took 8 bases from V and 4 from J; bases not matched to a gene: 6. This CDR3 is built from 13 residues. Germline loops: CDR1 SGHKS, CDR2 YYEKEE (reference sequence). The CDR3 DNA follows: TGTGCCAGTACTGGGACAGTAAAAAACATTCAGTACTTC. Its translation is CASTGTVKNIQYF.

The V and J genes are TRBV7-8 and TRBJ1-1, with D maybe TRBD1 (6 bases). V lost 2 bases to trimming and J lost 2 bases, with 9 bases between them. CDR1 is SGHVS and CDR2 is FQNEAQ in the germline V gene. This CDR3 spans 14 amino acids. CDR3 DNA: TGTGCCAGCAGCTTAATACAGGGTAACACTGAAGCTTTCTTT. It specifies CASSLIQGNTEAFF.

In its sample, this clone was seen a few times. The chain combines TRBV2 with TRBJ2-5; 12 bases are a match to TRBD2. Trimming removed 8 bases from V and 13 bases from J; junction bases left unmatched: 11. CDR1 SNHLY and CDR2 FYNNEI come from the germline V gene. The CDR3 is 13 amino acids. The CDR3 DNA follows: TGTGCCAGCCAAGGGCTAGCGGGAGGGTCTGGGTACTTC. Encoded protein: CASQGLAGGSGYF. The complete variable domain, with remaining parts taken from reference TRBV2 and TRBJ2-5, reads EPEVTQTPSHQVTQMGQEVILRCVPISNHLYFYWYRQILGQKVEFLVSFYNNEISEKSEIFDDQFSVERPDGSNFTLKIRSTKLEDSAMYFCASQGLAGGSGYFGPGTRLLVL.

This chain uses TRBV7-2 with TRBJ1-2; no reliable D call. Trimming left V 4 bases short and J 3 bases short, with 3 bases between. The CDR3 is 11 amino acids. Germline V gene sequence: CDR1 SGHTA, CDR2 FQGNSA. The CDR3 sequence: CASSSDYGYTF. CDR3 nucleotides: TGTGCCAGCAGCTCAGACTATGGCTACACCTTC.

The chain recombines TRBV6-1 with TRBJ2-3, with 11 bases lining up with TRBD2. The CDR3 spans 15 residues. The ends lost 2 bases at V and 4 bases at J; junction bases unmatched: 2. Germline V gene lookup returns CDR1 MNHNS and CDR2 SASEGT. CDR3 coding DNA: TGTGCCAGCAGTGAAATGGGACTAGCGGCAGATACGCAGTATTTT. Its translation is CASSEMGLAADTQYF.

This clone was counted between two and nine times. CDR3 sequence: CAIRPGLAYDTQYF. CDR3 nucleotide sequence: TGTGCCATCAGGCCCGGACTAGCATACGATACGCAGTATTTT. This chain uses TRBV10-3 with TRBJ2-3; TRBD2 matches 8 bases. The CDR3 runs 14 residues. J was trimmed by 6 bases and V by 6 bases; bases with no gene match: 8. Per the germline V gene, CDR1 is ENHRY and CDR2 is SYGVKD.